The rows below give T cell receptor beta chains drawn from one sample of a study of vaccination effects on CD4 cells after COVID-19. This table comes from immunoSEQ multiplex PCR, and its TCRdb copy is limited to in-frame clones, with some not included. The sample has 9,500 to 13,000 clones; approximately 69% are singletons. These TCRs' antigens remain unknown. Sequencing used CD4+ T cells from PBMCs cultured with HCoV-229E spike peptides, obtained before COVID-19 vaccination. The receptors stem from a human donor who received a COVID-19 vaccine. The CDR3 runs from the conserved cysteine through the conserved F or W. D genes are given only for firm matches. Clone size appears in some rows only: once, few, many, or a class for an expanded clone.

>TRBV10-2|TRBD2|TRBJ2-2|.|17
CASRLTSGRLGTGELFF
TGCGCCAGCAGGTTGACTAGCGGGAGATTAGGCACCGGGGAGCTGTTTTTT
>TRBV9|.|TRBJ2-3|.|14
CASSVGLEGFTQYF
TGTGCCAGCAGCGTAGGGCTAGAAGGTTTTACGCAGTATTTT
>TRBV4-1|TRBD2|TRBJ2-2|few|15
CASSQDTSGPGELFF
TGCGCCAGCAGCCAAGATACTAGCGGCCCCGGGGAGCTGTTTTTT
>TRBV4-2|.|TRBJ2-7|.|16
CASSQATGSRGNEQYF
TGTGCCAGCAGCCAAGCCACGGGTTCCCGAGGCAACGAGCAGTACTTC
>TRBV11-3|.|TRBJ2-2|few|12
CASTVGGGELFF
TGTGCCAGCACCGTGGGGGGCGGGGAGCTGTTTTTT
>TRBV18|TRBD1|TRBJ2-7|.|15
CASSRTGGPYYEQYF
TGTGCCAGCTCACGGACAGGGGGGCCTTACTACGAGCAGTACTTC
>TRBV30|TRBD2|TRBJ2-3|.|17
CAWSGLAGAWGTDTQYF
TGTGCCTGGAGTGGACTAGCGGGAGCGTGGGGCACAGATACGCAGTATTTT
>TRBV27|.|TRBJ2-7|.|14
CASSFLSTGYEQYF
TGTGCCAGCAGTTTCCTTTCTACAGGTTACGAGCAGTACTTC
>TRBV19|TRBD2|TRBJ2-2|.|19
CASSSPNWLAGVQSGELFF
TGTGCCAGTAGTTCCCCAAATTGGCTAGCGGGGGTACAGAGCGGGGAGCTGTTTTTT
>TRBV30|.|TRBJ1-6|.|16
CAWSVNSGSTNSPLHF
TGTGCCTGGAGTGTAAATTCCGGATCAACTAATTCACCCCTCCACTTT
>TRBV2|.|TRBJ1-5|.|11
CASRADGSQHF
TGTGCCAGCAGGGCGGACGGGTCCCAGCATTTT
>TRBV28|.|TRBJ1-5|.|12
CASSTGNQPQHF
TGTGCCAGCAGCACGGGGAATCAGCCCCAGCATTTT
>TRBV19|.|TRBJ1-6|.|17
CASTTLYGSSYNSPLHF
TGTGCCAGTACTACCCTCTACGGGAGCTCCTATAATTCACCCCTCCACTTT
>TRBV6-2/TRBV6-3|TRBD1|TRBJ1-1|few|15
CASSSHRGKNTEAFF
TGTGCCAGCAGTTCGCACAGGGGCAAGAACACTGAAGCTTTCTTT
>TRBV27|.|TRBJ1-6|few|14
CASSLREDNSPLHF
TGTGCCAGCAGTTTACGGGAAGATAATTCACCCCTCCACTTT
>TRBV3-1/TRBV3-2|.|TRBJ2-7|.|17
CASSHVPRDSSSYEQYF
TGTGCCAGCAGCCATGTTCCTCGGGACTCTAGCTCCTACGAGCAGTACTTC
>TRBV7-9|TRBD2|TRBJ2-1|.|17
CASSPPSGRSSYNEQFF
TGTGCCAGCAGCCCCCCTAGCGGGCGGAGCTCCTACAATGAGCAGTTCTTC
>TRBV4-1|.|TRBJ1-6|.|14
CASSQGYSNSPLHF
TGCGCCAGCAGCCAAGGGTATTCTAATTCACCCCTCCACTTT
>TRBV6-5|.|TRBJ2-3|.|13
CASSWDSTDTQYF
TGTGCCAGCAGCTGGGACAGCACAGATACGCAGTATTTT
>TRBV27|.|TRBJ2-7|.|14
CASSSPSVSYEQYF
TGTGCCAGCAGTTCCCCGAGCGTCTCCTACGAGCAGTACTTC
>TRBV5-1|.|TRBJ2-7|.|14
CASSLGAGTYEQYF
TGCGCCAGCAGCCTCGGCGCAGGCACCTACGAGCAGTACTTC
>TRBV7-6|.|TRBJ2-7|.|14
CASSLDPSSYEQYF
TGTGCCAGCAGCTTGGATCCCAGCTCCTACGAGCAGTACTTC
>TRBV4-3|.|TRBJ1-2|.|14
CASSQDGNIYGYTF
TGCGCCAGCAGCCAAGACGGGAACATCTATGGCTACACCTTC
>TRBV18|TRBD2|TRBJ2-5|.|17
CASSPRPSGRLQETQYF
TGTGCCAGCTCACCCCGCCCTAGCGGCCGCTTACAAGAGACCCAGTACTTC
>TRBV10-3|TRBD1|TRBJ2-7|.|14
CAISTGTGVYEQYF
TGTGCCATCAGCACCGGGACAGGGGTCTACGAGCAGTACTTC
>TRBV7-8|.|TRBJ1-2|.|13
CASSFPGSYGYTF
TGTGCCAGCAGCTTTCCAGGAAGTTATGGCTACACCTTC
>TRBV3-1/TRBV3-2|.|TRBJ2-3|.|13
CASSQANTDTQYF
TGTGCCAGCAGCCAAGCCAACACAGATACGCAGTATTTT
>TRBV29-1|.|TRBJ1-5|few|12
CSVAGANQPQHF
TGCAGCGTTGCGGGCGCCAATCAGCCCCAGCATTTT
>TRBV5-1|.|TRBJ2-2|few|15
CASSLVQGGTGELFF
TGCGCCAGCAGCTTGGTACAGGGAGGCACCGGGGAGCTGTTTTTT
>TRBV2|TRBD1|TRBJ2-5|.|15
CASSRTGGIQETQYF
TGTGCCAGCAGCCGTACAGGGGGAATCCAAGAGACCCAGTACTTC
>TRBV24-1|TRBD1|TRBJ1-2|.|13
CATRGGGQYGYTF
TGTGCCACCAGGGGAGGGGGCCAATATGGCTACACCTTC
>TRBV3-1/TRBV3-2|.|TRBJ1-3|.|13
CASSQGLGNTIYF
TGTGCCAGCAGCCAGGGGCTAGGAAACACCATATATTTT
>TRBV5-4|.|TRBJ1-4|.|15
CASSRKAQGREKLFF
TGTGCCAGCAGCCGAAAGGCACAGGGTAGGGAAAAACTGTTTTTT
>TRBV9|.|TRBJ1-5|.|15
CASSVSGESNQPQHF
TGTGCCAGCAGCGTCTCAGGGGAAAGCAATCAGCCCCAGCATTTT
>TRBV4-1|TRBD2|TRBJ2-1|.|17
CASSRGLAGGSYNEQFF
TGCGCCAGCAGCCGCGGACTAGCGGGGGGCTCCTACAATGAGCAGTTCTTC
>TRBV28|TRBD2|TRBJ2-7|.|18
CASSFPLGLAGGAYEQYF
TGTGCCAGCAGTTTCCCCCTTGGACTAGCGGGAGGAGCCTACGAGCAGTACTTC
>TRBV4-1|.|TRBJ1-2|.|16
CASSQGGVMPNYGYTF
TGCGCCAGCAGCCAAGGAGGGGTTATGCCTAACTATGGCTACACCTTC
>TRBV11-2|TRBD2|TRBJ2-7|.|14
CASSALAGTYEQYF
TGTGCCAGCAGCGCCCTAGCGGGAACCTACGAGCAGTACTTC
>TRBV11-2|TRBD2|TRBJ2-7|.|13
CASSHGGAYEQYF
TGTGCCAGCAGTCATGGGGGGGCCTACGAGCAGTACTTC
>TRBV28|TRBD1|TRBJ1-5|.|15
CASTQTGIGNQPQHF
TGTGCCAGCACCCAGACAGGGATCGGCAATCAGCCCCAGCATTTT
>TRBV2|TRBD2|TRBJ2-1|.|13
CASSEDGGDEQFF
TGTGCCAGCAGTGAAGACGGGGGGGATGAGCAGTTCTTC
>TRBV7-9|.|TRBJ2-5|.|11
CASSLQETQYF
TGTGCCAGCAGCTTACAGGAGACCCAGTACTTC
>TRBV5-5|.|TRBJ2-5|.|16
CASSLAFTGSQETQYF
TGTGCCAGCAGCTTGGCCTTTACAGGGTCCCAAGAGACCCAGTACTTC
>TRBV19|TRBD2|TRBJ2-1|.|19
CASSPRLAGVIGGYNEQFF
TGTGCCAGTAGTCCTCGACTAGCGGGAGTCATAGGGGGGTACAATGAGCAGTTCTTC
>TRBV4-3|.|TRBJ1-2|.|15
CASSLSRINHYGYTF
TGCGCCAGCAGCCTATCACGAATTAACCACTATGGCTACACCTTC
>TRBV5-1|.|TRBJ1-1|.|15
CASSLSPQMNTEAFF
TGCGCCAGCAGCTTGTCCCCTCAGATGAACACTGAAGCTTTCTTT
>TRBV29-1|TRBD2|TRBJ2-7|.|12
CSVGREGYEQYF
TGCAGCGTTGGCCGGGAGGGCTACGAGCAGTACTTC
>TRBV14|.|TRBJ1-2|.|18
CASSQGREGTSGVVDYTF
TGTGCCAGCAGCCAAGGCCGTGAGGGGACCTCAGGGGTGGTGGACTACACCTTC
>TRBV3-1/TRBV3-2|TRBD1|TRBJ2-3|once|15
CASSRSGGSTDTQYF
TGTGCCAGCAGTCGTTCAGGGGGAAGCACAGATACGCAGTATTTT